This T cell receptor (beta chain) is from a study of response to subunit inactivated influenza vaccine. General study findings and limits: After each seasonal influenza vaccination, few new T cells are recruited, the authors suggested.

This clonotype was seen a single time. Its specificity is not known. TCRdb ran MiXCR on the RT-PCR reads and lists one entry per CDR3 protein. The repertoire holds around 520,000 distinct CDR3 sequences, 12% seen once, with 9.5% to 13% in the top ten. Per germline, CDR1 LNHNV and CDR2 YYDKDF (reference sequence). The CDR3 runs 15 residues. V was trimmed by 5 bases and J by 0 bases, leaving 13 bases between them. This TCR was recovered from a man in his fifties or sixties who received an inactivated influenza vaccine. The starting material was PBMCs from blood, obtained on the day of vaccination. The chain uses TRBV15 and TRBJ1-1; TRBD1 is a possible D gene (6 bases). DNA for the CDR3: TGTGCCACCAGCCCACAGACAGGAATGAACACTGAAGCTTTCTTT. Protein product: CATSPQTGMNTEAFF.